This entry concerns a single TCR beta chain. Given a much more abundant clone one base away, this may be a read error. TCRbeta libraries were built with three rounds of nested PCR, modified from ARM-PCR. TCRdb analysed the multiplex PCR reads with MiXCR anew, one entry per CDR3 protein. This sample has more than 95,000 distinct CDR3 sequences; approximately 66% occur once, and the top ten carry about 13%. The template was RNA from unsorted bulk tissue. The sample comes from a study of tumor and adjacent non-tumor tissue in lung cancer. Germline-derived CDR1 and CDR2 are MNHEY and SVGEGT. V gave up 6 bases and J gave up 2 bases, with 17 bases separating them. CDR3 length: 16 residues.

The sample taken for sequencing was lung tumor tissue. This receptor was identified in a man under 40 with non-small cell lung cancer. This chain uses TRBV6-2 or TRBV6-3 with TRBJ1-5; D not resolved. The CDR3 loop reads CASRSLGGNRNQPQHF. CDR3 coding DNA: TGTGCCAGCAGATCTCTGGGCGGCAATCGCAATCAGCCCCAGCATTTT.